Shown below are 10 T cell receptor beta chains from a single sample sequenced in a study of blood T cell repertoires in COVID-19. The protocol was immunoSEQ multiplex PCR, while the TCRdb copy is restricted to in-frame clones and leaves out a portion. This sample yields about 86,000 clones, of which roughly four fifths are seen a single time; more than 1% belongs to the top ten. The specimen was peripheral blood. These receptors originate from a woman of 80 years or more with acute or convalescent COVID-19.

The chain links TRBV27 to TRBJ2-3, with D maybe TRBD2 (5 bases). Trimming shortened V by 5 bases and J by 8 bases, and 11 bases separated the two germline ends. CDR1 and CDR2 (germline): MNHEY, SMNVEV (reference sequence). This CDR3 is 12 amino acids long. DNA of the CDR3: TGTGCCAGCAGTGGGGAGATAGGTACGCAGTATTTT. Amino acid sequence: CASSGEIGTQYF.

The genes are TRBV4-2 and TRBJ2-5, with unresolved D. The V gene lost 1 base and the J gene lost 2 bases, with 8 bases spanning the gap. The CDR3 has 14 amino acids. In germline, CDR1 is LGHNA, CDR2 YNFKEQ. CDR3 sequence reads: CASSQGTKQETQYF. CDR3 DNA sequence: TGTGCCAGCAGCCAAGGAACTAAACAAGAGACCCAGTACTTC.

This chain joins TRBV6-5 and TRBJ2-1, with D tentatively TRBD1 (5 bases). This CDR3 region has 12 residues. CDR1 and CDR2 from the germline V gene are MNHEY and SVGAGI. V was trimmed by 6 bases and J by 10 bases, leaving 13 bases between them. The CDR3 DNA sequence: TGTGCCAGCAGACCTACAGGCGCCGAGCAGTTCTTC. Translation: CASRPTGAEQFF.

The chain employs TRBV9 and TRBJ1-1, with D uncertain. V was pared by 0 bases and J by 0 bases, with 3 bases between. CDR1 is SGDLS and CDR2 is YYNGEE in the germline V gene. CDR3 size: 13 residues. The CDR3 here is CASSVDMNTEAFF. The CDR3 DNA is TGTGCCAGCAGCGTAGATATGAACACTGAAGCTTTCTTT. The complete variable domain, with remaining parts taken from reference TRBV9 and TRBJ1-1, reads DSGVTQTPKHLITATGQRVTLRCSPRSGDLSVYWYQQSLDQGLQFLIQYYNGEERAKGNILERFSAQQFPDLHSELNLSSLELGDSALYFCASSVDMNTEAFFGQGTRLTVV.

The chain recombines TRBV19 with TRBJ2-7, with a tentative D call TRBD2 (6 bases). There are 15 residues in the CDR3. V was pared by 4 bases and J by 4 bases, with 17 bases between. Germline V CDR1 and CDR2: LNHDA, SQIVND (reference sequence). CDR3 residues: CASSTTGGNGYEQYF. CDR3 nucleotide sequence: TGTGCCAGTAGTACCACTGGCGGGAATGGGTACGAGCAGTACTTC.

This chain connects TRBV6-5 to TRBJ1-2, with TRBD1 as a possible D gene (6 bases). V was cut by 6 bases and J by 6 bases, with 11 bases left in between. The CDR3 length is 12 residues. The germline V gene encodes CDR1 MNHEY and CDR2 SVGAGI. The DNA of the CDR3 is TGTGCCAGCAGACAGGGAGGGGATGGCTACACCTTC. This translates into CASRQGGDGYTF.

The rearrangement uses TRBV4-2 and TRBJ1-3; a weak D match, TRBD1 (5 bases). CDR1 LGHNA and CDR2 YNFKEQ come from the germline V gene. The CDR3 runs 16 residues. Trimming took off 0 bases at V and 0 bases at J, with 9 bases between the two ends. CDR3 DNA sequence: TGTGCCAGCAGCCAAGATTGGGGGGTCTCTGGAAACACCATATATTTT. Residues: CASSQDWGVSGNTIYF.

The rearrangement joins TRBV7-9 to TRBJ2-2; 9 bases are shared with TRBD1. The junction had 6 bases not matched to a gene; V was cut back by 2 bases and J by 5 bases. The V gene's germline CDR1 is SEHNR and CDR2 FQNEAQ (reference sequence). This CDR3 comprises 16 residues. CDR3 amino acids: CASSLNGQGRTGELFF. The CDR3 nucleotides read TGTGCCAGCAGCTTAAACGGACAGGGGAGGACCGGGGAGCTGTTTTTT.

This chain connects TRBV2 to TRBJ1-1; no clear D gene. The germline V and J ends were trimmed by 5 bases and 3 bases, with 10 bases remaining between them. CDR1 SNHLY and CDR2 FYNNEI come from the germline V gene. The CDR3 extends over 13 amino acids. The CDR3 DNA reads as TGTGCCAGCAGTCAGGATCCGGACACTGAAGCTTTCTTT. Protein product: CASSQDPDTEAFF.

This rearrangement joins TRBV6-5 to TRBJ2-7, with 7 bases matching TRBD2. Germline lookup yields CDR1 MNHEY and CDR2 SVGAGI. V lost 6 bases, J lost 5 bases, and 10 bases stayed unmatched. This CDR3 spans 14 amino acids. CDR3 nucleotide sequence: TGTGCCAGCAGCCCCCGGGGGGACGGGAACGAGCAGTACTTC. This gives the protein CASSPRGDGNEQYF.